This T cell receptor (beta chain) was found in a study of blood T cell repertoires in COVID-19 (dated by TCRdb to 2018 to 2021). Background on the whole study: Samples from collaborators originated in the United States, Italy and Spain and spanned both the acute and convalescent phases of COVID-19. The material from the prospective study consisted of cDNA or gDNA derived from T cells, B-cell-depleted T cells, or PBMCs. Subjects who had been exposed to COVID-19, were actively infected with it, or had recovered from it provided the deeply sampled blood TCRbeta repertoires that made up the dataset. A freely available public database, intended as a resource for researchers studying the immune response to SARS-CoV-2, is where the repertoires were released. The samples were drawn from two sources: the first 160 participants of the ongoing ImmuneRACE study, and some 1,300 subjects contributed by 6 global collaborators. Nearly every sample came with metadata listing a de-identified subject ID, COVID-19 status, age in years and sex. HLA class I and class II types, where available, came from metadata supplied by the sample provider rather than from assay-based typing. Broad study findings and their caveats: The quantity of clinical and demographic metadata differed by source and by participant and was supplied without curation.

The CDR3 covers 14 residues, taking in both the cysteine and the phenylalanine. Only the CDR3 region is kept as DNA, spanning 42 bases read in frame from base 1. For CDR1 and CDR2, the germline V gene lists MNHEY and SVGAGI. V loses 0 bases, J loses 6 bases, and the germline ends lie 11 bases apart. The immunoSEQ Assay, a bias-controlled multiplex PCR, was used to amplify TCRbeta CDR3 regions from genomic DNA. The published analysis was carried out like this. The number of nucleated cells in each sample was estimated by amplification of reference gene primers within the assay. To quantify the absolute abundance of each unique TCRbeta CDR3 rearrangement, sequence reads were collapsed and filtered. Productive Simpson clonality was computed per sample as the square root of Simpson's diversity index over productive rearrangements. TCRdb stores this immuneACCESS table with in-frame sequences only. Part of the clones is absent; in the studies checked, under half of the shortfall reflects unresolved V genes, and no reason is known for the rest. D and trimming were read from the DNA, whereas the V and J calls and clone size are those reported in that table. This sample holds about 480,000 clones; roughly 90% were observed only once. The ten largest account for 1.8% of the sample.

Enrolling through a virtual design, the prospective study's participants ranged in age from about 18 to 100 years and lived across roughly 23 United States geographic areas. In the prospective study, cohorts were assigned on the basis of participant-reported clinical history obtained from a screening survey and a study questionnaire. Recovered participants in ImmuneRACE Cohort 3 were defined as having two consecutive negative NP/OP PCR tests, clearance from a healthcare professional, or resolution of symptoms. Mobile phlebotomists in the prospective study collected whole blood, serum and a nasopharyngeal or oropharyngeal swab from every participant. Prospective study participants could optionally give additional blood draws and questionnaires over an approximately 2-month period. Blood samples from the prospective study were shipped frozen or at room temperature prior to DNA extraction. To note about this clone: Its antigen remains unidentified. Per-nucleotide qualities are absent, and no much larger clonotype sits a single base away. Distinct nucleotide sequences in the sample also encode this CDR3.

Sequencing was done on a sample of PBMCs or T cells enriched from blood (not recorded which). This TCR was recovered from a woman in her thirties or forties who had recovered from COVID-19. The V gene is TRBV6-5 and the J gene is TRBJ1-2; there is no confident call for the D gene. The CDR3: CASSYSTGKDGYTF. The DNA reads TGTGCCAGCAGTTACTCGACGGGAAAAGATGGCTACACCTTC.